This T cell receptor (beta chain) came from a study of blood T cell repertoires in COVID-19. Profiling relied on immunoSEQ multiplex PCR, and the TCRdb table lists in-frame clones only, not all of them. The sample has about 71,000 clones, roughly 85% seen once. This CDR3 contains 15 residues. CDR1 is SEHNR and CDR2 is FQNEAQ in the germline V gene (reference sequence). Losses at the gene ends were 5 bases for V and 5 bases for J; bases not matched to a gene: 7. This receptor was taken from an elderly man with acute or convalescent COVID-19. The V and J genes are TRBV7-9 and TRBJ2-1; 9 bases fit TRBD2. The sequencing sample was made of peripheral blood. The CDR3 coding sequence is TGTGCCAGCAGCGTCGTACTAGCGGGCCACAATGAGCAGTTCTTC. It translates to CASSVVLAGHNEQFF.